This record covers a single T cell receptor beta chain. Its target is not known. The junction shows a germline mismatch at one end, possibly a read error. The CDR3 has 14 amino acids. Germline loops: CDR1 SGDLS, CDR2 YYNGEE. These data belong to a study of graft-versus-host responses after intestinal transplantation. Study in general: Transplants given to recipients were multivisceral, liver-intestinal, or isolated intestinal. The whole recipient group had anti-thymocyte globulin induction followed by tacrolimus and steroids for roughly 3 years.

Sequencing used immunoSEQ multiplex PCR; TCRdb keeps in-frame clones, though not all of them. The data show about 110,000 clones, 90% to 95% seen once. Broader study findings: The recipient marrow held GvH clones, and some of them showed up first in ileum or blood. In patients with graft-donor T cell macrochimerism, allograft graft-versus-host to host-versus-graft clonal ratios were high.

Here the sequenced sample was unstimulated CD8+ T cells sorted from spleen or lymph node cells, taken before intestinal transplant. The chain employs TRBV9 and TRBJ2-3; the match to TRBD2 covers 9 bases. The source is a human donor who received an intestinal transplant. As DNA, the CDR3 is TGTGCCAGCAGTGTAGCGGGAGTAGTAGATACGCAGTATTTT. It yields the protein CASSVAGVVDTQYF. Drawing the rest from reference TRBV9 and TRBJ2-3, the complete variable domain is DSGVTQTPKHLITATGQRVTLRCSPRSGDLSVYWYQQSLDQGLQFLIQYYNGEERAKGNILERFSAQQFPDLHSELNLSSLELGDSALYFCASSVAGVVDTQYFGPGTRLTVL.